This T cell receptor (beta chain) was found in a study of blood T cell repertoires in COVID-19. The wider study: Acute and convalescent COVID-19 specimens originated in the United States, Italy and Spain. Sources were T cells, B-cell-depleted T cells, or PBMCs; the material itself was cDNA or gDNA.

Germline V gene sequence: CDR1 KGHDR, CDR2 SFDVKD. Trimming left V 5 bases short and J 4 bases short, with 25 bases between. CDR3 length: 18 amino acids. Data came from immunoSEQ multiplex PCR; TCRdb stores just in-frame clones and leaves some out. The sample carries 200,000 to 300,000 clones, approximately 86% recorded once. Recruited during active infection, patients (from Seattle) were subsequently followed longitudinally. The clonotype originates from a woman aged 55 to 70 with COVID-19, enrolled during active disease. The material sequenced was peripheral blood. The genes are TRBV24-1 and TRBJ1-2, with D possibly matching TRBD1 (6 bases). CDR3 protein: CATSGGSEDRPLIYGYTF. As DNA, the CDR3 is TGTGCCACCAGTGGGGGGAGCGAGGACAGACCCCTCATCTATGGCTACACCTTC.